A single sample gave rise to the 27 T cell receptor beta chains below, sequenced in a study of blood T cell repertoires in COVID-19 (dated by TCRdb to 2020 to 2022). Library generation was performed with the immunoSEQ multiplex PCR assay. The clones in this table, taken by TCRdb from immuneACCESS, are in-frame only. Not every clone is retained; where verified, under half of the shortfall comes from an unresolved V gene, and the cause of the rest is unknown. For this sample there are around 380,000 clones; approximately 87% appear just once. The ten largest account for 1% to 1.5% of the sample. The specimen sequenced was PBMCs or T cells enriched from blood (not recorded which). The receptors shown here come from a young man who had recovered from COVID-19.

This clone was seen only a few times. This chain uses TRBV27 with TRBJ1-1; D gene unclear. The CDR3 runs 15 residues. Trimming removed 2 bases from V and 4 bases from J, with 14 bases in between. Germline V CDR1 and CDR2: MNHEY, SMNVEV (reference sequence). The CDR3 bases are TGTGCCAGCAGTTTAGGAGCCGGGGTCGTCACTGAAGCTTTCTTT. Translation gives CASSLGAGVVTEAFF.

This clone was seen more than once but under ten times. The chain links TRBV7-9 to TRBJ1-5; TRBD1 matches at 7 bases. The CDR3 is 14 residues long. Germline V gene sequence: CDR1 SEHNR, CDR2 FQNEAQ (reference sequence). V was clipped by 6 bases and J by 3 bases; unmatched bases: 5. The chain's CDR3 is CASRSGQDNQPQHF. CDR3 nucleotide sequence: TGTGCCAGCAGATCCGGACAGGACAATCAGCCCCAGCATTTT.

This chain uses TRBV29-1 with TRBJ1-2; perhaps TRBD1 as D (5 bases). V shed 4 bases and J shed 3 bases, with 15 bases lying between them. The CDR3 has 14 amino acids. The germline V gene encodes CDR1 SQVTM and CDR2 ANQGSEA. The CDR3 DNA reads as TGCAGCGTTGTGGGTAGGGGCAGAGACTATGGCTACACCTTC. This gives the protein CSVVGRGRDYGYTF.

The chain recombines TRBV30 with TRBJ1-1; D is ambiguous. From germline, CDR1 is GTSNPN and CDR2 SVGIG (reference sequence). Deletions cut 1 base from V and 8 bases from J, with 11 bases between. CDR3 length: 12 residues. Here the CDR3 DNA reads TGTGCCTGGAGTGAAGGACTGGGAGAAGCTTTCTTT. Protein sequence: CAWSEGLGEAFF. The full variable domain, rest sourced from reference TRBV30 and TRBJ1-1, is SQTIHQWPATLVQPVGSPLSLECTVEGTSNPNLYWYRQAAGRGLQLLFYSVGIGQISSEVPQNLSASRPQDRQFILSSKKLLLSDSGFYLCAWSEGLGEAFFGQGTRLTVV.

This sequence joins TRBV7-2 and TRBJ1-1; TRBD1 matches 7 bases. This CDR3 region has 13 residues. V trimming: 4 bases; J trimming: 8 bases; junction bases outside the gene matches: 7. Germline V gene lookup returns CDR1 SGHTA and CDR2 FQGNSA. CDR3 nucleotides: TGTGCCAGCAGCTCTCCCCCGGGACAGGAAGCTTTCTTT. Its translation: CASSSPPGQEAFF.

The chain links TRBV5-1 to TRBJ2-3; 9 nucleotides match TRBD2. The CDR3 has 16 residues. Unmatched junction bases numbered 12, after V lost 8 bases and J lost 2 bases. Germline V CDR1 and CDR2: SGHRS, YFSETQ. The CDR3 DNA follows: TGCGCCAGTACAAGCGGGGGGACTTCACACACAGATACGCAGTATTTT. This codes for CASTSGGTSHTDTQYF.

This rearrangement joins TRBV14 to TRBJ1-1, with a possible D match to TRBD1 (6 bases). Trimming took off 0 bases at V and 5 bases at J, with 10 bases between the two ends. Germline loops: CDR1 SGHDN, CDR2 FVKESK. This CDR3 spans 14 amino acids. The CDR3 DNA sequence: TGTGCCAGCAGCCAAGAGCCTACAGGGACTGAAGCTTTCTTT. Its translation: CASSQEPTGTEAFF.

The J gene is TRBJ2-1, the V gene TRBV4-2, with 7 bases that match TRBD2. The CDR3 is 16 residues long. Germline V gene sequence: CDR1 LGHNA, CDR2 YNFKEQ. Losses at the gene ends were 4 bases for V and 9 bases for J; bases not matched to a gene: 15. CDR3 sequence: CASSRTLLASGGEQFF. As DNA, the CDR3 is TGTGCCAGCAGCCGGACATTACTAGCGTCGGGAGGTGAGCAGTTCTTC.

This clone was picked up one time. The chain links TRBV7-3 to TRBJ2-2; tentative D call: TRBD2 (5 bases). Trimming took off 1 base at V and 3 bases at J, with 12 bases between the two ends. Germline V gene sequence: CDR1 SGHTA, CDR2 FQGTGA. The CDR3 length is 16 residues. The DNA of the CDR3 is TGTGCCAGCAGCTTAAAAGGGAGAGGGTACACCGGGGAGCTGTTTTTT. Translation gives CASSLKGRGYTGELFF.

The chain couples TRBV30 to TRBJ1-2; perhaps TRBD1 as D (6 bases). The CDR3 loop spans 13 amino acids. CDR1 is GTSNPN, CDR2 SVGIG, per germline (reference sequence). V dropped 3 bases and J dropped 8 bases, with 16 bases sitting between them. The CDR3 bases are TGTGCCTGGAGCCTTACGACAGGTCTGGGCTACACCTTC. Protein sequence: CAWSLTTGLGYTF. The complete variable domain, with remaining parts taken from reference TRBV30 and TRBJ1-2, reads SQTIHQWPATLVQPVGSPLSLECTVEGTSNPNLYWYRQAAGRGLQLLFYSVGIGQISSEVPQNLSASRPQDRQFILSSKKLLLSDSGFYLCAWSLTTGLGYTFGSGTRLTVV.

V gene TRBV4-1 combines with J gene TRBJ1-5; no reliable D call. Trimming removed 0 bases from V and 7 bases from J, with 16 bases in between. The CDR3 totals 16 residues. Germline CDR1 and CDR2: MGHRA and YSYEKL. CDR3 coding DNA: TGCGCCAGCAGCCAAGATCCAATCGAGGGTGGGCAGCCCCAGCATTTT. Protein: CASSQDPIEGGQPQHF.

This clone has a single count. The sample holds other DNA sequences that translate to the same CDR3. The V gene is TRBV9, the J gene TRBJ1-6; TRBD1 agrees at 7 bases. V lost 0 bases and J lost 7; bases outside the gene matches: 1. The CDR3 sequence is 14 residues long. Germline V lookup: CDR1 SGDLS, CDR2 YYNGEE. As DNA, the CDR3 is TGTGCCAGCAGCGTAGCAGGGGGGAATTCACCCCTCCACTTT. Its protein is CASSVAGGNSPLHF.

The genes are TRBV4-3 and TRBJ2-3; a weak D match, TRBD2 (6 bases). The CDR3 is made up of 15 amino acids. The V gene lost 4 bases and the J gene lost 5 bases, with 16 bases spanning the gap. Per germline, CDR1 LGHNA and CDR2 YSLEER. CDR3 region: CASSPERVRRDTQYF. For the CDR3, the DNA is TGCGCCAGCAGCCCCGAGCGGGTTCGGAGAGATACGCAGTATTTT.

The chain carries TRBV29-1 and TRBJ1-1; D unresolved. Per the germline V gene, CDR1 is SQVTM and CDR2 is ANQGSEA. The CDR3 consists of 11 residues. V lost 5 bases and J lost 5, with 9 bases in between. The CDR3: CSVSELTEAFF. In DNA, the CDR3 is TGCAGCGTTTCAGAACTAACTGAAGCTTTCTTT.

The chain links TRBV6-5 to TRBJ2-2; a weak D match, TRBD1 (5 bases). The germline CDR1 and CDR2 sequences are MNHEY and SVGAGI. The CDR3 loop spans 14 amino acids. V lost 6 bases to trimming and J lost 3 bases, with 11 bases between them. In nucleotides, the CDR3 is TGTGCCAGCAGGTCAAGACAGTACACCGGGGAGCTGTTTTTT. It translates to CASRSRQYTGELFF.

V and J are TRBV10-1 and TRBJ2-7; D is possibly TRBD1 (6 bases). V was pared by 3 bases and J by 3 bases, with 18 bases between. CDR3 size: 16 residues. Germline CDR1 WNHNN, CDR2 SYGVQD (reference sequence). CDR3 nucleotide sequence: TGCGCCAGCAGTGAATTGGACAGCAGCCACTACTACGAGCAGTACTTC. Protein sequence: CASSELDSSHYYEQYF.

The rearrangement joins TRBV12-5 to TRBJ2-1, with D possibly TRBD2 on 6 matching bases. The CDR3 runs 16 residues. Trimming left V 5 bases short and J 10 bases short, with 24 bases between. Germline CDR1 and CDR2: LGHNT and FRNRAP. CDR3 bases: TGTGCTAGTGGTCTGTCCGGGTCCTGGGGGGTATCGGAGCAGTTCTTC. Translation gives CASGLSGSWGVSEQFF.

Comment on this clone: Other nucleotide sequences in the sample specify the same CDR3. The gene calls are TRBV12-3 or TRBV12-4 and TRBJ2-7, with TRBD1 identical over 7 bases. The CDR3 is 13 amino acids. With V trimmed by 6 bases and J by 3 bases, 5 bases remained unmatched. The CDR3 reads CASSLGTVYEQYF. The CDR3 nucleotides are TGTGCCAGCAGCCTCGGGACAGTCTACGAGCAGTACTTC.

This clone has more than one count but fewer than ten. The chain couples TRBV19 to TRBJ1-4; tentative D call: TRBD1 (6 bases). V lost 10 bases and J lost 2, with 14 bases in between. The germline gives CDR1 LNHDA, CDR2 SQIVND (reference sequence). CDR3 length: 14 amino acids. The CDR3 reads CANNNRATNEKLFF. For the CDR3, the DNA is TGTGCCAACAACAACAGGGCCACTAATGAAAAACTGTTTTTT.

This chain joins TRBV24-1 and TRBJ2-3; TRBD2 aligns across 7 bases. The trim removed 5 bases at V and 8 bases at J, leaving 9 bases unmatched. This CDR3 has 14 amino acids. Germline CDR1 is KGHDR and CDR2 is SFDVKD. The CDR3 spells CATSVGGDQSTQYF. As DNA, the CDR3 is TGTGCCACCAGTGTGGGGGGGGACCAGAGTACGCAGTATTTT.

This chain uses TRBV7-9 with TRBJ1-2, with a tentative D call TRBD1 (5 bases). Germline CDR1 is SEHNR and CDR2 is FQNEAQ (reference sequence). The CDR3 sequence is 14 residues long. Trimming took 1 base from V and 4 from J, leaving 10 bases between them. The CDR3 protein is CASSLVGGGYGYTF. CDR3 sequence (DNA): TGTGCCAGCAGCTTAGTCGGGGGAGGCTATGGCTACACCTTC.

The V gene is TRBV3-1 (or the pseudogene TRBV3-2), the J gene TRBJ1-2; TRBD1 is a possible D gene (5 bases). Trimming took off 1 base at V and 8 bases at J, with 5 bases between the two ends. This CDR3 is built from 11 residues. Germline loops: CDR1 LGHDT, CDR2 YNNKEL (reference sequence). Here the CDR3 DNA reads TGTGCCAGCAGCCAAGGACAGGGCTACACCTTC. Translation: CASSQGQGYTF.

The chain employs TRBV11-3 and TRBJ2-3, with D possibly matching TRBD2 (5 bases). In germline, CDR1 is SGHNT, CDR2 YENEEA. The V end lost 4 bases, the J end lost 0 bases, and 5 bases lay between the germline ends. This CDR3 is built from 13 residues. The CDR3 DNA reads as TGTGCCAGCAGCTGGACTAGCACAGATACGCAGTATTTT. Encoded protein: CASSWTSTDTQYF. Variable domain in full (rest from reference TRBV11-3 and TRBJ2-3): EAGVVQSPRYKIIEKKQPVAFWCNPISGHNTLYWYLQNLGQGPELLIRYENEEAVDDSQLPKDRFSAERLKGVDSTLKIQPAELGDSAVYLCASSWTSTDTQYFGPGTRLTVL.

This CDR3 reads CASSLQNTNNQPQHF. DNA of the CDR3: TGTGCCAGCAGCCTACAAAACACCAATAATCAGCCCCAGCATTTT. V and J are TRBV7-8 and TRBJ1-5, with no clear D. Trimming took 5 bases from V and 4 from J, leaving 15 bases between them. This CDR3 spans 15 amino acids. Germline CDR1 and CDR2: SGHVS and FQNEAQ.

The chain has TRBV4-2 and TRBJ2-1; no firm D call. The ends were cut back, 0 bases at V and 3 bases at J, with 9 bases in the middle. The CDR3 length is 15 residues. Germline assignment: CDR1 LGHNA and CDR2 YNFKEQ. The CDR3 DNA follows: TGTGCCAGCAGCCAAGACTACGGCGGCTACAATGAGCAGTTCTTC. The encoded protein is CASSQDYGGYNEQFF.

The chain joins TRBV9 to TRBJ1-3, with 10 positions matching TRBD1. Germline-derived CDR1 and CDR2 are SGDLS and YYNGEE. This CDR3 has 20 residues. Unmatched junction bases numbered 12, after V lost 0 bases and J lost 0 bases. The CDR3 DNA is TGTGCCAGCAGCGTAGATGGTAGGACAGGGGGAACCCTCTCTGGAAACACCATATATTTT. This codes for CASSVDGRTGGTLSGNTIYF. Together with reference TRBV9 and TRBJ1-3, the CDR3 gives the full variable domain: DSGVTQTPKHLITATGQRVTLRCSPRSGDLSVYWYQQSLDQGLQFLIQYYNGEERAKGNILERFSAQQFPDLHSELNLSSLELGDSALYFCASSVDGRTGGTLSGNTIYFGEGSWLTVV.

The chain recombines TRBV28 with TRBJ2-1, with a weak D call TRBD2 (5 bases). Trimming took 5 bases from V and 9 from J, leaving 11 bases between them. CDR3 length: 12 amino acids. Germline values: CDR1 MDHEN, CDR2 SYDVKM. CDR3 coding DNA: TGTGCCAGCAGTGTGAGGGTGTCTGAGCAGTTCTTC. It specifies CASSVRVSEQFF.